The 18 T cell receptor beta chains given below trace back to one sample, sequenced in a study of T cell changes during pregnancy in multiple sclerosis. Profiled with immunoSEQ multiplex PCR; TCRdb holds only in-frame clones, not every one. This sample has approximately 49,000 clones, with around 87% found just once. The material was peripheral blood, obtained after pregnancy. Receptors were obtained from a female donor in good health, enrolled as a control in a pregnancy study.

The genes are TRBV10-3 and TRBJ1-4; TRBD1 matches at 7 bases. Germline V gene sequence: CDR1 ENHRY, CDR2 SYGVKD. The trim removed 3 bases at V and 7 bases at J, leaving 5 bases unmatched. CDR3 length: 14 residues. CDR3 sequence: CAISEGQGGEKLFF. The CDR3 DNA reads as TGTGCCATCAGTGAAGGGCAGGGGGGTGAAAAACTGTTTTTT.

This chain uses TRBV29-1 with TRBJ1-2, with D unresolved. This CDR3 spans 11 amino acids. Trimming left V 4 bases short and J 7 bases short, with 10 bases between. Germline CDR1 reads SQVTM; CDR2 reads ANQGSEA. CDR3 in amino acids: CSVGQDGGYTF. CDR3 nucleotides: TGCAGCGTTGGGCAGGATGGTGGCTACACCTTC.

V is TRBV27 and J is TRBJ1-5; D unresolved. The CDR3 runs to 15 residues. Germline V lookup: CDR1 MNHEY, CDR2 SMNVEV (reference sequence). The ends were cut back, 6 bases at V and 6 bases at J, with 18 bases in the middle. In DNA, the CDR3 is TGTGCCAGCAGCCCTCGGGGTATGGTGGGTCAGCCCCAGCATTTT. Protein: CASSPRGMVGQPQHF.

V and J are TRBV6-1 and TRBJ2-7; no firm D call. Germline loops: CDR1 MNHNS, CDR2 SASEGT. Trimming removed 6 bases at V and 4 bases at J, with 13 bases between. The CDR3 has 13 amino acids. The CDR3 nucleotides are TGTGCCAGCAGCACAGTTGTTACTTACGAGCAGTACTTC. Residues: CASSTVVTYEQYF.

This clone was recorded a few times. V is TRBV6-4 and J is TRBJ2-1; 7 bases map to TRBD2. V dropped 0 bases and J dropped 4; count of bases not matched to a gene: 3. The germline gives CDR1 MRHNA, CDR2 SNTAGT. The CDR3 totals 15 residues. The CDR3 spells CASSDSAGSYNEQFF. The CDR3 DNA is TGTGCCAGCAGTGACTCAGCGGGGTCTTACAATGAGCAGTTCTTC.

The CDR3 DNA sequence: TGCAGTGCTAGCGCGGGGGGTGGCTACACCTTC. Translated, it gives CSASAGGGYTF. V usage is TRBV20-1 and J usage is TRBJ1-2; D is possibly TRBD1 (5 bases). V was trimmed by 3 bases and J by 7 bases, leaving 9 bases between them. This CDR3 region has 11 residues. Germline CDR1 reads DFQATT; CDR2 reads SNEGSKA (reference sequence).

V gene TRBV27 combines with J gene TRBJ2-7, with TRBD2 identical over 10 bases. V was clipped by 6 bases and J by 5 bases; unmatched bases: 13. The CDR3 sequence is 16 residues long. The germline V gene encodes CDR1 MNHEY and CDR2 SMNVEV (reference sequence). The CDR3 region is CASRPESGRAHDEQYF. The CDR3 DNA sequence: TGTGCCAGCAGACCCGAAAGCGGGAGGGCGCATGACGAGCAGTACTTC.

This clone occurred once. The conserved closing phenylalanine or tryptophan is absent in this CDR3, likely reflecting a read error. No DNA is shown, since the ends of the CDR3 on it are uncertain; the CDR3 is the one TCRdb lists. The chain uses TRBV9 and TRBJ2-3; the DNA was not used to check the table's D call, TRBD2. The CDR3 spans 10 residues, counting both ends. Germline V gene data show CDR1 as SGDLS and CDR2 as YYNGEE. CDR3 region: CASSVAGLAD.

The table lists this clone with a count of one. The chain employs TRBV9 and TRBJ1-1; 9 bases align to TRBD1. V gave up 3 bases and J gave up 4 bases; unmatched junction bases: 7. Germline CDR1 SGDLS, CDR2 YYNGEE. This CDR3 region has 15 residues. Here the CDR3 DNA reads TGTGCCAGCAGCGGACCGGGACAGGGAGTCACTGAAGCTTTCTTT. It yields the protein CASSGPGQGVTEAFF.

V is TRBV6-4 and J is TRBJ2-3; maybe TRBD1 (7 bases). V was clipped by 2 bases and J by 3 bases, with 12 bases between them. The CDR3 runs 15 residues. From germline, CDR1 is MRHNA and CDR2 SNTAGT. DNA for the CDR3: TGTGCCAGCAGTGACCGGTCAGGGGGGACAGATACGCAGTATTTT. This codes for CASSDRSGGTDTQYF.

This sequence joins TRBV18 and TRBJ1-6; tentatively, D is TRBD1 (5 bases). The CDR3 is 14 residues long. The V end was cut by 1 base, the J end by 5 bases, with 6 bases between. The germline gives CDR1 KGHSH, CDR2 LQKENI. The CDR3 DNA reads as TGTGCCAGCTCACCACGCAGGGATAATTCACCCCTCCACTTT. Amino acid sequence: CASSPRRDNSPLHF.

The rearrangement uses TRBV6-5 and TRBJ1-2; 8 bases are a match to TRBD1. Trimming at V came to 0 bases and at J to 7 bases, leaving 10 bases not matched to a gene. CDR1 is MNHEY, CDR2 SVGAGI, per germline. This CDR3 comprises 16 residues. The CDR3 DNA follows: TGTGCCAGCAGTTACTCGCATGGACAGGGTGCTAGTGGCTACACCTTC. Its protein is CASSYSHGQGASGYTF.

The chain is built from TRBV2 and TRBJ1-2; D unresolved. Germline CDR1 reads SNHLY; CDR2 reads FYNNEI. V lost 6 bases, J lost 3 bases, and 14 bases lay in between. The CDR3 runs 14 residues. CDR3 nucleotides: TGTGCCAGCAGGCGGGCCGGGTCTGACTATGGCTACACCTTC. Protein: CASRRAGSDYGYTF.

In the case of this clone: The same CDR3 arises from other DNA sequences in this sample as well. V is TRBV4-1 and J is TRBJ2-3; no clear D gene. With 4 bases removed from V and 1 base from J, the gap between germline ends came to 6 bases. The V gene's germline CDR1 is MGHRA and CDR2 YSYEKL. This CDR3 is built from 13 residues. In DNA form, the CDR3 reads TGCGCCAGCAGCCCCCCGGGCACAGATACGCAGTATTTT. It is translated as CASSPPGTDTQYF.

V gene TRBV9 combines with J gene TRBJ2-1; 11 nucleotides match TRBD2. Germline CDR1 and CDR2: SGDLS and YYNGEE. V lost 3 bases to trimming and J lost 5 bases; unmatched junction nucleotides: 4. The CDR3 is 15 residues long. The DNA for the CDR3 is TGTGCCAGCAGCGGTAGCGGGGGGGAAAACAATGAGCAGTTCTTC. As protein: CASSGSGGENNEQFF.

V and J are TRBV30 and TRBJ2-5; no firm D call. Per germline, CDR1 GTSNPN and CDR2 SVGIG (reference sequence). The CDR3 consists of 11 residues. Trimming pared 3 bases from V and 2 bases from J, leaving 4 bases between. In DNA, the CDR3 is TGTGCCTGGAGGACACAAGAGACCCAGTACTTC. Translating gives CAWRTQETQYF.

CDR3 sequence (DNA): TGTGCCAGCAGCTTAGGGACAGGCCTTAAGCCCTACGAGCAGTACTTC. Its protein product is CASSLGTGLKPYEQYF. V usage is TRBV7-2 and J usage is TRBJ2-7, with 7 bases matching TRBD1. CDR1 and CDR2 (germline): SGHTA, FQGNSA. This CDR3 has 16 residues. V was pared by 1 base and J by 2 bases, with 8 bases of the junction left unmatched.

The chain recombines TRBV5-1 with TRBJ1-1; D is possibly TRBD1 (5 bases). Trimming removed 4 bases at V and 2 bases at J, with 9 bases between. The CDR3 is 13 residues long. CDR1 and CDR2 (germline): SGHRS, YFSETQ. The CDR3 region is CASSRDSNTEAFF. The CDR3 DNA follows: TGCGCCAGCAGCCGGGACTCCAACACTGAAGCTTTCTTT.